These 3 T cell receptor beta chains originate from one sample sequenced in a study of PD-1 blockade in classical Hodgkin lymphoma. Profiled with immunoSEQ multiplex PCR; TCRdb holds only in-frame clones, not every one. The sample shows roughly 28,000 clones, almost 90% of them seen only once. All patients experienced relapse after autologous stem cell transplantation, and brentuximab vedotin exposure was variable. Researchers pulled CD8+ T cells out of thawed PBMCs using magnetic negative selection. The material sequenced was CD8+ T cells from blood, taken at baseline. The receptor set was obtained from a human donor with classical Hodgkin lymphoma.

The rearrangement joins TRBV11-3 to TRBJ2-1, with a possible D match to TRBD2 (5 bases). This CDR3 region has 13 residues. Trimming stripped 5 bases from V and 4 bases from J, with 9 bases between. Germline assignment: CDR1 SGHNT and CDR2 YENEEA. CDR3 nucleotide sequence: TGTGCCAGCAGCACCGGACTTTACAATGAGCAGTTCTTC. Translated: CASSTGLYNEQFF.

The rearrangement links TRBV9 to TRBJ1-1; D call uncertain. The CDR3 is 13 amino acids. The V gene's germline CDR1 is SGDLS and CDR2 YYNGEE. Trimming took 0 bases from V and 11 from J, leaving 14 bases between them. The CDR3 DNA is TGTGCCAGCAGCGTAGCACCCAGCTATGAGGCTTTCTTT. Protein product: CASSVAPSYEAFF. The entire variable domain, with the rest obtained from reference TRBV9 and TRBJ1-1, is as follows: DSGVTQTPKHLITATGQRVTLRCSPRSGDLSVYWYQQSLDQGLQFLIQYYNGEERAKGNILERFSAQQFPDLHSELNLSSLELGDSALYFCASSVAPSYEAFFGQGTRLTVV.

The genes are TRBV7-9 and TRBJ2-3; 7 nucleotides agree with TRBD1. Per the germline V gene, CDR1 is SEHNR and CDR2 is FQNEAQ (reference sequence). This CDR3 has 18 amino acids. Unmatched junction bases numbered 17, after V lost 4 bases and J lost 4 bases. The CDR3 loop is CASSSQRGRFLYADTQYF. The CDR3, as DNA: TGTGCCAGCAGCTCCCAAAGGGGGCGGTTTCTATACGCAGATACGCAGTATTTT.